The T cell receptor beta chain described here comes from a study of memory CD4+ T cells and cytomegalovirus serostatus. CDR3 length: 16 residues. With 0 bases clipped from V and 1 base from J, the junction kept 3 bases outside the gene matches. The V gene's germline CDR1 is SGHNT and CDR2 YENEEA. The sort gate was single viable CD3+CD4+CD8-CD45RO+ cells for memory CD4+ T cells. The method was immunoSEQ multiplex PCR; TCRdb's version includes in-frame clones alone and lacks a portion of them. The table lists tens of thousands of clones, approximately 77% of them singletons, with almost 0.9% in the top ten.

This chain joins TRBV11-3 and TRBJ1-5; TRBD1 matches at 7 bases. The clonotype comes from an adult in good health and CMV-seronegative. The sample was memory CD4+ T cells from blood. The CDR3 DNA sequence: TGTGCCAGCAGCTTAGATGCGGACAGGAGCAATCAGCCCCAGCATTTT. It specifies CASSLDADRSNQPQHF.